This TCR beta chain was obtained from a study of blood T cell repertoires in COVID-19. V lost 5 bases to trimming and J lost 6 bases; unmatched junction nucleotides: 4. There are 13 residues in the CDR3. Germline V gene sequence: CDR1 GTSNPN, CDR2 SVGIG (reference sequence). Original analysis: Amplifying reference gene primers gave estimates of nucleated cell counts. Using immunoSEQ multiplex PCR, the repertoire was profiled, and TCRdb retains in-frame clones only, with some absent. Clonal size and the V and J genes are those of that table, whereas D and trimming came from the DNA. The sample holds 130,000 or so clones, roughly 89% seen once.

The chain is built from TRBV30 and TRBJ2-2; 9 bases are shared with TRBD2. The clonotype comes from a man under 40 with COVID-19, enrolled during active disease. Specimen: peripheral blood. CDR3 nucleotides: TGTGCCTGGGGACTAGCGCGGGCCGGGGAGCTGTTTTTT. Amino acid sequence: CAWGLARAGELFF. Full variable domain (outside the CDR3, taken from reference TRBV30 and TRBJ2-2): SQTIHQWPATLVQPVGSPLSLECTVEGTSNPNLYWYRQAAGRGLQLLFYSVGIGQISSEVPQNLSASRPQDRQFILSSKKLLLSDSGFYLCAWGLARAGELFFGEGSRLTVL.